This TCR beta chain came from a study of cytomegalovirus exposure and HLA in healthy donors. As for the study in general: The study's early data release held 75 million to 95 million unique TCRs from HLA-typed donors. Overall study findings and caveats: Previously analyzed data showed that most TCR beta V segments were productive at a frequency of about 87% or about 30%. Exclusion as indistinguishable affected some V segments, including TRBV6-2 and TRBV6-3. TCR beta V- and J-gene trimming was later associated with a missense DCLRE1C variant.

Comment on this clone: The antigen is not known.

Use of 60 Vbeta and 13 Jbeta primers characterized the PCR. TCRdb's copy holds only in-frame clones and misses some; the assay was immunoSEQ multiplex PCR. The data show some 200,000 clones, over 75% seen once. Germline V gene sequence: CDR1 WNHNN, CDR2 SYGVQD (reference sequence). The CDR3 consists of 18 residues. Germline trimming cut 3 bases from V and 3 bases from J; bases unmatched to any gene: 10. The sequence came from a girl under three years old in good health and CMV-seronegative. V and J are TRBV10-1 and TRBJ2-3, with 12 bases that match TRBD2. Specimen: PBMCs. CDR3 protein: CASSDGLAGGMRTDTQYF. DNA for the CDR3: TGCGCCAGCAGTGACGGGCTAGCGGGAGGGATGAGAACAGATACGCAGTATTTT.